The next 16 T cell receptor beta chains were all read from a single sample in a study of T-cell reconstitution after alpha-beta-depleted transplantation in children. Molecular barcoding with unique molecular identifiers was used for the TCRbeta library. Via MiXCR, TCRdb re-called the PCR reads, giving one row per CDR3 protein. The data contain about a million distinct CDR3 sequences, 25% to 30% of them singletons. Source: PBMCs, mostly from graft donor cells, taken 360 days after TCRalphabeta/CD19-depleted stem cell transplant. These receptors were collected from a boy under three years old who had a stem cell transplant for SCID, so the T cells may come from the graft donor.

The chain employs TRBV20-1 and TRBJ2-3; TRBD2 is a possible D gene (5 bases). CDR1 and CDR2 (germline): DFQATT, SNEGSKA (reference sequence). V lost 6 bases, J lost 9 bases, and 22 bases lay in between. The CDR3 is 14 amino acids. Here the CDR3 DNA reads TGCAGTGCCCTCCAAGGGAGTACTCCGGCAACGCAGTATTTT. Translation: CSALQGSTPATQYF.

The V call is TRBV12-3 or TRBV12-4, the J call TRBJ2-5; tentative D call: TRBD2 (5 bases). The length of the CDR3 is 16 residues. Trimming stripped 1 base from V and 5 bases from J, with 17 bases between. CDR3 in DNA: TGTGCCAGCAGTTTAGTGCTACTTAGCGAGGGCGAGACCCAGTACTTC. This translates into CASSLVLLSEGETQYF.

V usage is TRBV7-2 and J usage is TRBJ2-1; 8 bases fit TRBD2. The CDR3 spans 15 residues. J was trimmed by 2 bases and V by 2 bases; bases with no gene match: 2. In germline, CDR1 is SGHTA, CDR2 FQGNSA. CDR3 amino acids: CASSLLGGAYNEQFF. In DNA, the CDR3 is TGTGCCAGCAGCTTACTCGGGGGGGCCTACAATGAGCAGTTCTTC.

This clonotype was counted only a few times. The chain has TRBV6-5 and TRBJ1-2; D possibly corresponds to TRBD1 (5 bases). Looked up from germline, CDR1 is MNHEY and CDR2 is SVGAGI. V was trimmed by 2 bases and J by 3 bases, leaving 7 bases between them. The CDR3 has 13 amino acids. The CDR3 DNA reads TGTGCCAGCAGTTACGCGGGGGACTATGGCTACACCTTC. It is translated as CASSYAGDYGYTF.

This clonotype was seen only a few times. The chain uses TRBV9 and TRBJ2-2; 9 bases align to TRBD2. The J segment lost 3 bases and the V segment lost 4 bases, leaving 10 bases of the junction unmatched. The CDR3 is 17 amino acids. Per germline, CDR1 SGDLS and CDR2 YYNGEE. The CDR3, as DNA: TGTGCCAGCAGCCCGAGCCTGGGACTAGCCTACACCGGGGAGCTGTTTTTT. It encodes CASSPSLGLAYTGELFF.

This clonotype has just a few counts. J is TRBJ2-2 and V is TRBV28; TRBD1 agrees at 8 bases. The trim removed 4 bases at V and 4 bases at J, leaving 5 bases unmatched. Germline lookup yields CDR1 MDHEN and CDR2 SYDVKM. This CDR3 spans 15 amino acids. This CDR3 is CASSYRGTATGELFF. DNA of the CDR3: TGTGCCAGCAGTTACAGGGGGACGGCCACCGGGGAGCTGTTTTTT.

The chain joins TRBV2 to TRBJ2-3; tentatively, D is TRBD2 (5 bases). Germline V gives CDR1 SNHLY, CDR2 FYNNEI. The CDR3 is 16 residues long. Trimming took off 6 bases at V and 3 bases at J, with 19 bases between the two ends. The CDR3 region is CASSPRLRTGTDTQYF. The CDR3 nucleotides read TGTGCCAGCAGCCCTAGACTACGCACTGGGACAGATACGCAGTATTTT.

This chain uses TRBV10-3 with TRBJ2-5, with a tentative D call TRBD2 (5 bases). This CDR3 is built from 12 residues. CDR1 ENHRY and CDR2 SYGVKD come from the germline V gene. With 8 bases removed from V and 1 base from J, the gap between germline ends came to 8 bases. CDR3 DNA: TGTGCCATCCGGGCGGGCCAAGAGACCCAGTACTTC. Translation gives CAIRAGQETQYF.

V and J are TRBV4-3 and TRBJ2-7; 11 positions agree with TRBD1. The CDR3 consists of 15 residues. V dropped 4 bases and J dropped 9; count of bases not matched to a gene: 11. Looked up from germline, CDR1 is LGHNA and CDR2 is YSLEER. The DNA of the CDR3 is TGCGCCAGCAGCCCGTCCAGAGGACAGGGGGCTTGGCAGTACTTC. This translates into CASSPSRGQGAWQYF.

This clonotype was observed a few times. This rearrangement joins TRBV12-3 or TRBV12-4 to TRBJ2-3; no clear D gene. The V end lost 3 bases, the J end lost 2 bases, and 15 bases lay between the germline ends. The CDR3 length is 16 residues. CDR3 coding DNA: TGTGCCAGCAGTTTCGGGTGGAGTGGGATCACAGATACGCAGTATTTT. This translates into CASSFGWSGITDTQYF.

This clonotype was observed a few times. V gene TRBV12-3 or TRBV12-4 combines with J gene TRBJ1-3; unclear D gene. This CDR3 spans 15 amino acids. V gave up 6 bases and J gave up 3 bases, with 15 bases separating them. This CDR3 is CASSPFDYLGNTIYF. The CDR3 DNA is TGTGCCAGCAGCCCCTTTGACTATCTTGGAAACACCATATATTTT.

This chain uses TRBV7-3 with TRBJ2-1; 8 nucleotides agree with TRBD1. The junction had 10 bases not matched to a gene; V was cut back by 5 bases and J by 7 bases. This CDR3 region has 15 residues. Germline-derived CDR1 and CDR2 are SGHTA and FQGTGA. CDR3 sequence: CASSLNGDRPNEQFF. CDR3 sequence (DNA): TGTGCCAGCAGCCTAAACGGGGACAGGCCGAATGAGCAGTTCTTC.

The chain carries TRBV29-1 and TRBJ1-2; 10 bases fit TRBD1. Germline V CDR1 and CDR2: SQVTM, ANQGSEA. V dropped 4 bases and J dropped 5; count of bases not matched to a gene: 10. CDR3 length: 15 residues. The CDR3 DNA follows: TGCAGCGTTGCGGACAGGGGGTTGGATGGATATGGCTACACCTTC. This sequence encodes CSVADRGLDGYGYTF.

Only a few counts were recorded for this clonotype. DNA of the CDR3: TGTGCCAGCTCACGGAACCACAGGGCGGGCAATCAGCCCCAGCATTTT. Translated, it gives CASSRNHRAGNQPQHF. The V gene is TRBV18, the J gene TRBJ1-5, with D maybe TRBD1 (6 bases). The germline V gene has CDR1 KGHSH and CDR2 LQKENI. This CDR3 has 16 residues. Trimming cost V 4 bases and J 2 bases, with 15 bases left between them.

The chain has TRBV4-1 and TRBJ2-2, with TRBD1 matching over 8 bases. With V trimmed by 5 bases and J by 4 bases, 6 bases remained unmatched. CDR1 and CDR2 from the germline V gene are MGHRA and YSYEKL. CDR3 length: 15 amino acids. The CDR3 sequence is CASSTTGVGTGELFF. The CDR3 coding sequence is TGCGCCAGCAGCACGACAGGGGTAGGCACCGGGGAGCTGTTTTTT.

The V gene is TRBV4-1, the J gene TRBJ2-7, with 16 positions matching TRBD2. The CDR3 length is 21 residues. Germline V gene lookup returns CDR1 MGHRA and CDR2 YSYEKL. Unmatched junction bases numbered 11, after V lost 0 bases and J lost 0 bases. The CDR3 loop is CASSQERGTSGGAPLSYEQYF. The CDR3 nucleotides are TGCGCCAGCAGCCAAGAGAGGGGGACTAGCGGGGGGGCCCCCCTCTCCTACGAGCAGTACTTC.